These T cell receptor beta chains were read from a single sample in a study of blood T cell repertoires in COVID-19. Generated by immunoSEQ multiplex PCR, the TCRdb table keeps only in-frame clones and is missing some. The sample yields some 200,000 clones, approximately 90% seen once. The source material was peripheral blood. All receptors come from a man between 35 and 55 years old with active or convalescent COVID-19. Each CDR3 is given without its conserved first and last residue. A D gene is named only where the DNA matches it firmly. The size field is filled for only some rows; it gives once, few, many or a size class.

len	d_gene	v_gene	j_gene	abundance	CDR3aa
15	TRBD1	TRBV11-2	TRBJ1-1	-	ASSFVTPGTGETEAF
12	TRBD2	TRBV18	TRBJ2-3	-	ASSPWTSPDTQY
19	TRBD1	TRBV7-6	TRBJ1-2	-	ASSLKTTTGTGWKRGYGYT
17	-	TRBV3-1/TRBV3-2	TRBJ1-5	-	ASRTGGYSRDTKNQPQH
14	TRBD1	TRBV10-3	TRBJ2-2	-	AISPGTGWNTGELF
15	TRBD1	TRBV29-1	TRBJ2-3	few	SVVPFRQGVGTDTQY
13	-	TRBV11-3	TRBJ1-1	-	ASSLGALMNTEAF
14	-	TRBV6-5	TRBJ1-2	once	ASSYGGTEANYGYT
15	-	TRBV6-2/TRBV6-3	TRBJ1-1	-	ASSQLLPAGLGTEAF
14	-	TRBV19	TRBJ2-1	-	ASSIKAGLNGNEQF
10	-	TRBV12-5	TRBJ1-3	-	ASGGQRNTIY
12	-	TRBV3-1/TRBV3-2	TRBJ1-2	-	ASSQDPGNYGYT
12	-	TRBV29-1	TRBJ1-3	-	SVTRETTGNTIY
12	-	TRBV5-1	TRBJ1-1	-	ASSLGQSNTEAF
12	-	TRBV5-1	TRBJ1-1	-	ASSLGQYYTEAF
13	TRBD2	TRBV28	TRBJ2-3	-	ASSQAGVGPDTQY
13	TRBD1	TRBV12-5	TRBJ2-7	-	ASGPGQGGTYEQY
10	-	TRBV5-1	TRBJ2-1	-	ASSSTDLGQF
12	-	TRBV5-1	TRBJ1-5	few	ASSPGGGNQPQH
14	-	TRBV13	TRBJ2-3	-	ASSLLALLSTDTQY